A single sample gave rise to the 8 T cell receptor beta chains below, sequenced in a study of memory CD4+ T cells and cytomegalovirus serostatus. Single viable CD3+CD4+CD8-CD45RO+ cells were sorted as the memory CD4+ T cells. Clones were sequenced by immunoSEQ multiplex PCR, and TCRdb holds only the in-frame ones, with some missing. The sample holds over 60,000 clones; 75% to 90% are singletons and the top ten take about 0.95%. What was sequenced was memory CD4+ T cells from blood. Receptors originate from an adult in good health and CMV-seronegative.

This clone has more than one count but fewer than ten. The CDR3 loop is CASSRTSGINNEQFF. In DNA form, the CDR3 reads TGTGCCAGCTCCCGGACTAGCGGGATCAACAATGAGCAGTTCTTC. The chain recombines TRBV18 with TRBJ2-1, with TRBD2 matching 12 bases. Germline V gene data show CDR1 as KGHSH and CDR2 as LQKENI. J was trimmed by 5 bases and V by 6 bases; bases with no gene match: 5. CDR3 length: 15 amino acids.

The rearrangement links TRBV2 to TRBJ1-1; the D gene is possibly TRBD1 (5 bases). Trimming took 7 bases from V and 11 from J, leaving 20 bases between them. Germline V CDR1 and CDR2: SNHLY, FYNNEI. CDR3 size: 13 residues. CDR3 DNA sequence: TGTGCCAGCACCCCGGGGCTTACCAGCGCGGCTTTCTTT. It is translated as CASTPGLTSAAFF.

This chain uses TRBV4-1 with TRBJ2-1; D could derive from TRBD1 or TRBD2 (5 bases each). The length of the CDR3 is 18 residues. The germline CDR1 and CDR2 sequences are MGHRA and YSYEKL. Deletions cut 5 bases from V and 4 bases from J, with 24 bases between. CDR3 coding DNA: TGCGCCAGCAGCTTTTTAACACGGGGACCCAACAATTACAATGAGCAGTTCTTC. Amino acids: CASSFLTRGPNNYNEQFF.

The V gene is TRBV11-2, the J gene TRBJ2-1, with TRBD1 matching over 11 bases. J gave up 9 bases and V 5 bases, and 3 bases lay outside the gene matches. The V gene's germline CDR1 is SGHAT and CDR2 FQNNGV. The CDR3 has 13 amino acids. The CDR3 region has the DNA TGTGCCAGCAGCCGGGACAGGGGGAGTGAGCAGTTCTTC. Amino acids: CASSRDRGSEQFF.

V usage is TRBV23-1 and J usage is TRBJ2-5; D call uncertain. TRBV23-1 is recorded as an ORF, its role being uncertain. The CDR3 covers 16 residues. V was shortened by 4 bases and J by 5 bases, with 20 bases between the two germline ends. The CDR3, as DNA: TGCGCCAGCAGTCGCAAGCGTCCTCCGAAGAAGGAGACCCAGTACTTC. Amino acid sequence: CASSRKRPPKKETQYF.

Only one count was recorded for this clone. V usage is TRBV23-1 and J usage is TRBJ2-5, with D hard to call. TRBV23-1 is filed as an ORF, its function uncertain. Trimming stripped 6 bases from V and 3 bases from J, with 11 bases between. The CDR3 sequence is 13 residues long. CDR3 protein: CASSVLNEETQYF. The CDR3 DNA follows: TGCGCCAGCAGCGTGTTGAACGAAGAGACCCAGTACTTC.

This chain connects TRBV6-5 to TRBJ1-6; D gene unclear. Germline V gene lookup returns CDR1 MNHEY and CDR2 SVGAGI. Trimming cost V 8 bases and J 0 bases, with 5 bases left between them. The CDR3 loop spans 13 amino acids. Here the CDR3 reads CASGSSYNSPLHF. CDR3 nucleotides: TGTGCCAGCGGAAGCTCCTATAATTCACCCCTCCACTTT.

The rearrangement uses TRBV5-6 and TRBJ2-7; no clear D. This CDR3 has 16 residues. V gave up 0 bases and J gave up 0 bases, with 13 bases separating them. Per the germline V gene, CDR1 is SGHDT and CDR2 is YYEEEE. The DNA of the CDR3 is TGTGCCAGCAGCTTGGTTGGTCCGAAGAGCTCCTACGAGCAGTACTTC. This encodes CASSLVGPKSSYEQYF. Full variable domain (outside the CDR3, taken from reference TRBV5-6 and TRBJ2-7): DAGVTQSPTHLIKTRGQQVTLRCSPKSGHDTVSWYQQALGQGPQFIFQYYEEEERQRGNFPDRFSGHQFPNYSSELNVNALLLGDSALYLCASSLVGPKSSYEQYFGPGTRLTVT.